A single sample gave rise to the 8 T cell receptor beta chains below, sequenced in a study of PD-L1 blockade in urothelial cancer. Clones were sequenced by immunoSEQ multiplex PCR, and TCRdb holds only the in-frame ones, with some missing. The top ten clones hold around 15% of a sample with 50,000 or so clones, around 88% of them seen once. Specimen: PBMCs, collected around atezolizumab (anti-PD-L1) treatment. Receptors originate from a man aged 55-75 years with urothelial cancer.

The J gene is TRBJ2-7, the V gene TRBV7-8; TRBD1 matches 8 bases. This CDR3 has 15 residues. V shed 4 bases and J 6 bases; nucleotides not matched to a gene: 11. Germline values: CDR1 SGHVS, CDR2 FQNEAQ. The CDR3 spells CASSSTDRAHREQYF. For the CDR3, the DNA is TGTGCCAGCAGCTCGACGGACAGGGCCCACCGCGAGCAGTACTTC.

The chain's CDR3 is CASSLGASEKLFF. In DNA form, the CDR3 reads TGTGCCAGCAGCTTGGGGGCATCTGAAAAACTGTTTTTT. This chain connects TRBV7-8 to TRBJ1-4, with a weak D call TRBD1 (6 bases). Germline V gives CDR1 SGHVS, CDR2 FQNEAQ. Trimming cost V 3 bases and J 7 bases, with 9 bases left between them. This CDR3 is 13 amino acids long.

The J gene is TRBJ1-5, the V gene TRBV28, with TRBD1 matching over 7 bases. CDR3 length equals 14 residues. Germline values: CDR1 MDHEN, CDR2 SYDVKM. The V and J ends lost 7 bases and 6 bases, in that order; junction bases with no gene match: 9. CDR3 region: CASTPDRVGQPQHF. The DNA for the CDR3 is TGTGCCAGCACTCCTGACAGGGTTGGTCAGCCCCAGCATTTT. The full variable domain, rest sourced from reference TRBV28 and TRBJ1-5, is DVKVTQSSRYLVKRTGEKVFLECVQDMDHENMFWYRQDPGLGLRLIYFSYDVKMKEKGDIPEGYSVSREKKERFSLILESASTNQTSMYLCASTPDRVGQPQHFGDGTRLSIL.

The chain recombines TRBV6-6 with TRBJ1-2; no clear D. With 0 bases removed from V and 2 bases from J, the gap between germline ends came to 4 bases. The CDR3 contains 13 residues. Germline lookup yields CDR1 MNHNY and CDR2 SVGAGI (reference sequence). The CDR3 coding sequence is TGTGCCAGCAGTTACTCGCAGAACTATGGCTACACCTTC. Translated: CASSYSQNYGYTF.

V is TRBV5-5 and J is TRBJ1-1; 10 positions agree with TRBD1. The CDR3 is made up of 18 amino acids. CDR1 and CDR2 (germline): SGHKS, YYEKEE (reference sequence). V was pared by 0 bases and J by 3 bases, with 11 bases of the junction left unmatched. The CDR3 protein is CASSLGDRGHLRDTEAFF. The CDR3 DNA is TGTGCCAGCAGCTTGGGGGACAGGGGCCACCTGAGGGACACTGAAGCTTTCTTT.

The chain carries TRBV9 and TRBJ1-1, with 7 bases lining up with TRBD1. J gave up 2 bases and V 4 bases, and 5 bases lay outside the gene matches. Germline loops: CDR1 SGDLS, CDR2 YYNGEE. The CDR3 is made up of 14 amino acids. CDR3 residues: CASSSRGINTEAFF. CDR3 DNA: TGTGCCAGCAGCTCCAGGGGGATCAACACTGAAGCTTTCTTT.

This sequence joins TRBV9 and TRBJ1-5; D gene uncertain. Between the trimmed V and J ends, which lost 0 bases and 4 bases, there was a span of 5 bases. This CDR3 comprises 13 residues. In germline, CDR1 is SGDLS, CDR2 YYNGEE. Written as DNA, the CDR3 is TGTGCCAGCAGCGTAGGCGAGAATCAGCCCCAGCATTTT. This translates into CASSVGENQPQHF.

The V and J genes are TRBV29-1 and TRBJ2-3; D ambiguous. The CDR3 consists of 10 residues. Germline V gene sequence: CDR1 SQVTM, CDR2 ANQGSEA. V gave up 5 bases and J gave up 6 bases, with 6 bases separating them. CDR3 in DNA: TGCAGCGTTACATTGGATACGCAGTATTTT. Amino acid sequence: CSVTLDTQYF.